The present entry profiles one T cell receptor beta chain with its context. This entry is derived from a study of tissue T cells after allogeneic stem cell transplantation. Comparators were a few non-transplant cancer patients without known GI disease. Autopsy tissues spanned esophagus to rectum, liver, skin, and lymphoid organs including spleen. TCRdb keeps only in-frame clones here, not all; method: immunoSEQ multiplex PCR. This table has under 30,000 clones, 73% appearing once. The sequencing here drew on tissue from the ileum, taken at autopsy. The origin of this receptor is a female donor over 55 with lung cancer.

The CDR3 DNA is TGTGCCAGCAGCTTAGGCCCTAGCGGGAGCTGGGAGGCGGATACGCAGTATTTT. It yields the protein CASSLGPSGSWEADTQYF. The V and J genes are TRBV11-3 and TRBJ2-3; TRBD2 matches 10 bases. Germline V gene lookup returns CDR1 SGHNT and CDR2 YENEEA. CDR3 length: 18 amino acids. Trimming removed 1 base from V and 6 bases from J; junction bases left unmatched: 13.